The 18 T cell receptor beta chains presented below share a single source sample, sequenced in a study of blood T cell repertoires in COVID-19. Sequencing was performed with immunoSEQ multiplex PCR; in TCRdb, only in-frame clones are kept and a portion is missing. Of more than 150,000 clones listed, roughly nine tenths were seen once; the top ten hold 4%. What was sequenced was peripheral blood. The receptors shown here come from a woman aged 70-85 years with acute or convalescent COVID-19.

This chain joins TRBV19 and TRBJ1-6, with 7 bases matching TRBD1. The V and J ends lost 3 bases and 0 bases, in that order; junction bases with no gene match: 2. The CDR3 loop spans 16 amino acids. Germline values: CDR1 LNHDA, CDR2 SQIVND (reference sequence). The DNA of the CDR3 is TGTGCCAGTAGTATTGAGGGGGCCTCCTATAATTCACCCCTCCACTTT. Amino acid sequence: CASSIEGASYNSPLHF.

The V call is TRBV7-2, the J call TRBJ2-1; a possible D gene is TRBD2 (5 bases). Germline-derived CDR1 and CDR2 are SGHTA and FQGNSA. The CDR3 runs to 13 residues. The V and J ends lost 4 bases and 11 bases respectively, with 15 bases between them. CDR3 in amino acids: CASSSRLLSKQFF. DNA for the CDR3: TGTGCCAGCAGCTCCCGACTATTATCTAAGCAGTTCTTC.

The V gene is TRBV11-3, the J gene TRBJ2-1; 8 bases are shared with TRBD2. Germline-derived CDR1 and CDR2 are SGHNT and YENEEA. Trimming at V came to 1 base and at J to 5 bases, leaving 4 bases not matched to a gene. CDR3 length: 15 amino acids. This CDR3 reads CASSLAAGADNEQFF. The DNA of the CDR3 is TGTGCCAGCAGCTTAGCAGCGGGGGCCGACAATGAGCAGTTCTTC.

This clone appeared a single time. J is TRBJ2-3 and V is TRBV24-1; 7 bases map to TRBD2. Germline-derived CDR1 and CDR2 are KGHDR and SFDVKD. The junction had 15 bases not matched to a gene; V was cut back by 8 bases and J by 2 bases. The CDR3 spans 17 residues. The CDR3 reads CATNGGRARKNTDTQYF. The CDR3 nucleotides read TGTGCCACCAATGGAGGGAGGGCGAGGAAAAACACAGATACGCAGTATTTT.

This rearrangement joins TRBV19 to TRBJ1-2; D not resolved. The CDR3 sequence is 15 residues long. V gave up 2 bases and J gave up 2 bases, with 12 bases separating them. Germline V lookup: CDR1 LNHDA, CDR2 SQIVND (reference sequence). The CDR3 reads CASSINRHTNYGYTF. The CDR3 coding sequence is TGTGCCAGTAGTATAAACCGACATACCAACTATGGCTACACCTTC.

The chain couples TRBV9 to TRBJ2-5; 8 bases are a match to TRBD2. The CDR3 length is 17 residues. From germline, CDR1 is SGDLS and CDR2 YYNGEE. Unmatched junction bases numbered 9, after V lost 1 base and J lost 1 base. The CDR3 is CASSVRGSGGLQETQYF. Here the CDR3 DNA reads TGTGCCAGCAGCGTAAGGGGGAGCGGGGGCCTCCAAGAGACCCAGTACTTC.

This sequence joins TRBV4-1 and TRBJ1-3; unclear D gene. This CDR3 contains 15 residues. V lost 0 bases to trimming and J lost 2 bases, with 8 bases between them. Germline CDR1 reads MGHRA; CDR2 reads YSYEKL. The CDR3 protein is CASSQDLPPGNTIYF. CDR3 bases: TGCGCCAGCAGCCAAGATCTCCCCCCTGGAAACACCATATATTTT.

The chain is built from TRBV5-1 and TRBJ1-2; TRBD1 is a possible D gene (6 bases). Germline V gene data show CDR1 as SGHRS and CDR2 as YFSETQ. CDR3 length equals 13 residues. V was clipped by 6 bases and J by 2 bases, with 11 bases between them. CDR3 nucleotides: TGCGCCAGCAATCTTGGACAGAACTATGGCTACACCTTC. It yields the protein CASNLGQNYGYTF.

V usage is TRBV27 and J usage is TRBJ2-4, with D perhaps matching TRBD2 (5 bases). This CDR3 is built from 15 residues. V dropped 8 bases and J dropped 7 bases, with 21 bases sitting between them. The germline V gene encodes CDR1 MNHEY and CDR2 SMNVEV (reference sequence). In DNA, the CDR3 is TGTGCCAGCCGAATACTAGGAGCGAGGTTTAACATTCAGTACTTC. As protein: CASRILGARFNIQYF.

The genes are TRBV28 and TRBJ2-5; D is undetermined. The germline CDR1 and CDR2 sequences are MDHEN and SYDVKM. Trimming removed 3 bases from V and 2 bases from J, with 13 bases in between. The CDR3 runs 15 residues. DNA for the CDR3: TGTGCCAGCAGTTTCATCTCGGCTAGTCAAGAGACCCAGTACTTC. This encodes CASSFISASQETQYF. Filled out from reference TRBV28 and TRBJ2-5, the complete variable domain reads DVKVTQSSRYLVKRTGEKVFLECVQDMDHENMFWYRQDPGLGLRLIYFSYDVKMKEKGDIPEGYSVSREKKERFSLILESASTNQTSMYLCASSFISASQETQYFGPGTRLLVL.

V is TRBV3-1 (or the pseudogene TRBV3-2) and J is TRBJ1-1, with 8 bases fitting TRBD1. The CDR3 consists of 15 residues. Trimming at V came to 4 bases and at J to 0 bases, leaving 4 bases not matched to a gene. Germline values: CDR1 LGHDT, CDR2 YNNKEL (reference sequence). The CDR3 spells CASSRGQGLNTEAFF. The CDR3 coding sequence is TGTGCCAGCAGCCGCGGACAGGGACTGAACACTGAAGCTTTCTTT.

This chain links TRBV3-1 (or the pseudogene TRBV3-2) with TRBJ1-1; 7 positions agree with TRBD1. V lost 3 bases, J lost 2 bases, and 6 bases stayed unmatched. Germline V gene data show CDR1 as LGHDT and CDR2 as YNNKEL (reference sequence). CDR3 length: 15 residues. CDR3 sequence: CASSHRRQGNTEAFF. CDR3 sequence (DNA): TGTGCCAGCAGCCACCGCCGACAGGGAAACACTGAAGCTTTCTTT.

In DNA form, the CDR3 reads TGCGCCAGCAGCTTGGTGGCAGGGGGCGAAGGGGAGCTGTTTTTT. Its protein product is CASSLVAGGEGELFF. The chain recombines TRBV5-1 with TRBJ2-2; TRBD1 matches 8 bases. CDR3 length: 15 residues. The germline V gene has CDR1 SGHRS and CDR2 YFSETQ. J lost 8 bases, V lost 0 bases, and 6 bases had no gene match.

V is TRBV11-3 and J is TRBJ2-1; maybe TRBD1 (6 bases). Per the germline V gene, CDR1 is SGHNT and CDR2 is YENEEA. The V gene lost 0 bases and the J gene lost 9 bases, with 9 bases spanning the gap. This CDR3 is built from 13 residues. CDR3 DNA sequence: TGTGCCAGCAGCTTAGACAGGGGAACTGAGCAGTTCTTC. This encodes CASSLDRGTEQFF.

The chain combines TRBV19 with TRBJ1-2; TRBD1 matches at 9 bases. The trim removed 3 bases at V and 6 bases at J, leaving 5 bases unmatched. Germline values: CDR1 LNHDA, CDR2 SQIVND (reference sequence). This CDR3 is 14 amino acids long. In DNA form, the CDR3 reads TGTGCCAGTAGTATGGACAGGGGCTTCGATGGCTACACCTTC. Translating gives CASSMDRGFDGYTF.

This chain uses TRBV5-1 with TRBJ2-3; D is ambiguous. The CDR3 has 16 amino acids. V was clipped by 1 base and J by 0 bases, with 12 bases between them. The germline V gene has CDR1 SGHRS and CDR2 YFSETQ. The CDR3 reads CASSLNELLSTDTQYF. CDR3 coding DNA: TGCGCCAGCAGCTTGAATGAGCTTCTAAGCACAGATACGCAGTATTTT.

The CDR3: CASREGQGINQPQHF. In DNA, the CDR3 is TGTGCCAGCAGAGAGGGACAGGGCATCAATCAGCCCCAGCATTTT. V gene TRBV6-5 combines with J gene TRBJ1-5, with TRBD1 identical over 9 bases. The junction had 6 bases not matched to a gene; V was cut back by 6 bases and J by 3 bases. CDR3 size: 15 residues. The germline V gene encodes CDR1 MNHEY and CDR2 SVGAGI.

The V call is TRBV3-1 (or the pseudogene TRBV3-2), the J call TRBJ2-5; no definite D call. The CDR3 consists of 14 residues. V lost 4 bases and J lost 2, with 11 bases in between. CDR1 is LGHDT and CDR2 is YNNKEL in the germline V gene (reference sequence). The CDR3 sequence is CASSPRVYQETQYF. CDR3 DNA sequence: TGTGCCAGCAGCCCCCGAGTCTATCAAGAGACCCAGTACTTC.